This T cell receptor (beta chain) was found in a study of T cells in Graves' hyperthyroidism and ophthalmopathy. Overall study context: Pretreatment peripheral blood was obtained at initial diagnosis.

Newly diagnosed hyperthyroidism patients aged 18 to 65 years had disease lasting under 2 months. Any patient presenting with uncontrolled infection, other autoimmune disease, pregnancy or lactation was left out. Diagnosis rested on symptoms, serum thyroxine and TRAb, thyroid ultrasound, and orbital computed tomography. Germline V gives CDR1 DFQATT, CDR2 SNEGSKA (reference sequence). V was pared by 6 bases and J by 1 base, with 8 bases of the junction left unmatched. CDR3 size: 14 residues. Using RNA transcripts as the source, TCR beta CDR3 regions were amplified. RT-PCR in the first round (using the HTBI primer set) targeted the TCR CDR3. Via MiXCR, TCRdb re-called the multiplex PCR reads, giving one row per CDR3 protein. Of about 96,000 distinct CDR3 sequences listed, approximately 56% are singletons.

This TCR derives from a woman aged 40 to 50 with Graves' hyperthyroidism. The sequenced sample was blood. The chain combines TRBV20-1 with TRBJ2-7; 8 bases match TRBD1. The CDR3 bases are TGCAGTGCCTACCCCCGGACAGGGTCCTACGAGCAGTACTTC. Protein: CSAYPRTGSYEQYF.